These T cell receptor beta chains were read from a single sample in a study of response to subunit inactivated influenza vaccine. A single record per CDR3 protein comes from TCRdb applying MiXCR to the RT-PCR reads. The sample lists 500,000 or so distinct CDR3 sequences; roughly 9.8% were seen once. This specimen consisted of PBMCs from blood, obtained 40 to 50 days after vaccination. Source of these receptors: a man aged 50-60 years who received an inactivated influenza vaccine. The CDR3 runs from the conserved cysteine through the conserved F or W. Fields, in order: clone size, CDR3 length, J gene, V gene, CDR3 protein. Part of the rows lack a size; the others show once, few, many or a class for expanded clones.

clone size: .; CDR3 length: 15; J gene: TRBJ2-3; V gene: TRBV6-2/TRBV6-3; CDR3 protein: CASSLPWTGVVTQYF
clone size: few; CDR3 length: 14; J gene: TRBJ2-2; V gene: TRBV4-3; CDR3 protein: CASSQENWGGELFF
clone size: few; CDR3 length: 16; J gene: TRBJ2-5; V gene: TRBV7-7; CDR3 protein: CASSLAAPGGGETQYF
clone size: .; CDR3 length: 15; J gene: TRBJ2-3; V gene: TRBV5-1; CDR3 protein: CASSLVGLSTDTQYF
clone size: many; CDR3 length: 13; J gene: TRBJ2-2; V gene: TRBV6-4; CDR3 protein: CASSDENTGELFF
clone size: many; CDR3 length: 13; J gene: TRBJ1-5; V gene: TRBV15; CDR3 protein: CATSRAVDQPQHF
clone size: .; CDR3 length: 14; J gene: TRBJ1-6; V gene: TRBV10-3; CDR3 protein: CAISDLQNNSPLHF
clone size: many; CDR3 length: 13; J gene: TRBJ2-7; V gene: TRBV3-1; CDR3 protein: CASSQGGAYEQYF
clone size: .; CDR3 length: 13; J gene: TRBJ2-3; V gene: TRBV5-6; CDR3 protein: CASSKDRTDTQYF
clone size: .; CDR3 length: 14; J gene: TRBJ1-1; V gene: TRBV4-1; CDR3 protein: CASSNGQFRTEAFF
clone size: .; CDR3 length: 12; J gene: TRBJ1-1; V gene: TRBV2; CDR3 protein: CASGQGITEAFF
clone size: few; CDR3 length: 14; J gene: TRBJ1-3; V gene: TRBV12-3/TRBV12-4; CDR3 protein: CASSQGARGNTIYF
clone size: few; CDR3 length: 14; J gene: TRBJ2-5; V gene: TRBV24-1; CDR3 protein: CATSDLGPGETQYF
clone size: .; CDR3 length: 16; J gene: TRBJ2-1; V gene: TRBV24-1; CDR3 protein: CATSDRSGHTYNEQFF
clone size: .; CDR3 length: 15; J gene: TRBJ1-2; V gene: TRBV28; CDR3 protein: CASSLPPAASGGYTF
clone size: many; CDR3 length: 12; J gene: TRBJ1-2; V gene: TRBV12-3/TRBV12-4; CDR3 protein: CASSPRGYGYTF
clone size: many; CDR3 length: 14; J gene: TRBJ1-2; V gene: TRBV12-3/TRBV12-4; CDR3 protein: CASTQRGIGYGYTF
clone size: once; CDR3 length: 15; J gene: TRBJ2-1; V gene: TRBV5-1; CDR3 protein: CASSETGRSYNEQFF
clone size: few; CDR3 length: 13; J gene: TRBJ1-5; V gene: TRBV5-6; CDR3 protein: CASSWGGHQPQHF
clone size: .; CDR3 length: 20; J gene: TRBJ2-3; V gene: TRBV6-2/TRBV6-3; CDR3 protein: CASSYPNLPTSVYFTDTQYF
clone size: few; CDR3 length: 15; J gene: TRBJ2-2; V gene: TRBV4-3; CDR3 protein: CASSHRGVNTGELFF
clone size: few; CDR3 length: 12; J gene: TRBJ2-3; V gene: TRBV15; CDR3 protein: CATSRDHYTQYF
clone size: few; CDR3 length: 15; J gene: TRBJ2-2; V gene: TRBV2; CDR3 protein: CASGDLTRNTGELFF
clone size: many; CDR3 length: 17; J gene: TRBJ2-5; V gene: TRBV5-1; CDR3 protein: CASSLTGGLLLEETQYF
clone size: .; CDR3 length: 16; J gene: TRBJ2-1; V gene: TRBV20-1; CDR3 protein: CSARDDLAVIYNEQFF
clone size: many; CDR3 length: 14; J gene: TRBJ2-3; V gene: TRBV5-1; CDR3 protein: CASSLGSGLDTQYF
clone size: .; CDR3 length: 14; J gene: TRBJ1-5; V gene: TRBV7-2; CDR3 protein: CASSLEGAWQPQHF
clone size: .; CDR3 length: 15; J gene: TRBJ2-5; V gene: TRBV6-5; CDR3 protein: CASSYSSSGLETQYF
clone size: .; CDR3 length: 15; J gene: TRBJ2-7; V gene: TRBV12-3/TRBV12-4; CDR3 protein: CASSSGTSGTVPQYF
clone size: many; CDR3 length: 13; J gene: TRBJ2-1; V gene: TRBV12-3/TRBV12-4; CDR3 protein: CASTGSDKGEQFF
clone size: few; CDR3 length: 16; J gene: TRBJ1-2; V gene: TRBV5-1; CDR3 protein: CASSLNGGRAHYGYTF
clone size: few; CDR3 length: 16; J gene: TRBJ2-6; V gene: TRBV7-9; CDR3 protein: CASSFADSSGANVLTF
clone size: .; CDR3 length: 12; J gene: TRBJ1-1; V gene: TRBV7-9; CDR3 protein: CASTLQGNEAFF
clone size: .; CDR3 length: 15; J gene: TRBJ2-1; V gene: TRBV3-1; CDR3 protein: CASGQESVAFYEQFF
clone size: few; CDR3 length: 11; J gene: TRBJ1-1; V gene: TRBV20-1; CDR3 protein: CSARGDREAFF
clone size: few; CDR3 length: 16; J gene: TRBJ1-3; V gene: TRBV2; CDR3 protein: CASSDGRGQSGNTIYF
clone size: .; CDR3 length: 15; J gene: TRBJ1-4; V gene: TRBV12-3/TRBV12-4; CDR3 protein: CASSLGIITSEKLFF
clone size: many; CDR3 length: 16; J gene: TRBJ1-1; V gene: TRBV5-1; CDR3 protein: CASSSTTGTIHTEAFF
clone size: .; CDR3 length: 15; J gene: TRBJ2-1; V gene: TRBV9; CDR3 protein: CASSPSGRSVNEQFF
clone size: .; CDR3 length: 15; J gene: TRBJ1-1; V gene: TRBV9; CDR3 protein: CASSAEGGGATEAFF
clone size: few; CDR3 length: 14; J gene: TRBJ2-3; V gene: TRBV5-1; CDR3 protein: CASSSGAQGETQYF
clone size: few; CDR3 length: 15; J gene: TRBJ2-1; V gene: TRBV7-9; CDR3 protein: CASTSGTGLSNEQFF
clone size: many; CDR3 length: 14; J gene: TRBJ1-6; V gene: TRBV5-8; CDR3 protein: CASSLLQGAKALHF
clone size: few; CDR3 length: 14; J gene: TRBJ2-1; V gene: TRBV20-1; CDR3 protein: CSALARDFYNEQFF
clone size: few; CDR3 length: 17; J gene: TRBJ2-4; V gene: TRBV7-2; CDR3 protein: CASSLALVARAKNIQYF
clone size: .; CDR3 length: 12; J gene: TRBJ2-7; V gene: TRBV10-3; CDR3 protein: CATTQNSYEQYF
clone size: many; CDR3 length: 14; J gene: TRBJ2-2; V gene: TRBV4-2; CDR3 protein: CASSLGGVTGELFF
clone size: .; CDR3 length: 13; J gene: TRBJ1-5; V gene: TRBV29-1; CDR3 protein: CSVGLTDNQPQHF
clone size: many; CDR3 length: 15; J gene: TRBJ2-1; V gene: TRBV5-1; CDR3 protein: CASSTWEDSYNEQFF
clone size: .; CDR3 length: 13; J gene: TRBJ2-1; V gene: TRBV5-6; CDR3 protein: CASSELPGGEQFF
clone size: many; CDR3 length: 13; J gene: TRBJ1-1; V gene: TRBV12-3/TRBV12-4; CDR3 protein: CASSLGSLIQAFF
clone size: few; CDR3 length: 16; J gene: TRBJ1-4; V gene: TRBV25-1; CDR3 protein: CASSDASEATNEKLFF
clone size: few; CDR3 length: 15; J gene: TRBJ1-3; V gene: TRBV18; CDR3 protein: CASSHGTDSGNTIYF
clone size: .; CDR3 length: 14; J gene: TRBJ2-2; V gene: TRBV10-3; CDR3 protein: CATGTGTGSGELFF
clone size: .; CDR3 length: 14; J gene: TRBJ2-7; V gene: TRBV29-1; CDR3 protein: CSVEGTTSSYEQYF